This is a list of T cell receptor beta chains from one sample in a study of T cell changes during pregnancy in multiple sclerosis. Data came from immunoSEQ multiplex PCR; TCRdb stores just in-frame clones and leaves some out. This table has 45,000 to 65,000 clones, approximately 94% appearing once. The source material was CD8+ T cells from peripheral blood mononuclear cells, sampled in the third trimester of pregnancy. Receptors were obtained from a female donor with multiple sclerosis, enrolled in a pregnancy study. Each CDR3 is given with its conserved first and last residue. The order of the fields is clone size, J gene, V gene, D gene, CDR3 protein, CDR3 DNA. A D gene is named only where the DNA matches it firmly. The size entry is marked missing in some rows and otherwise reads once, few, many or a size class.

clone_size: .
j_call: TRBJ1-2
v_call: TRBV5-5
d_call: .
cdr3_aa: CASSPREGGGGYTF
cdr3_nt: TGTGCCAGCAGCCCGAGAGAGGGAGGTGGTGGCTACACCTTC

clone_size: .
j_call: TRBJ1-5
v_call: TRBV30
d_call: .
cdr3_aa: CAWSVRWGQDNQPQHF
cdr3_nt: TGTGCCTGGAGTGTACGATGGGGGCAGGACAATCAGCCCCAGCATTTT

clone_size: medium-sized
j_call: TRBJ1-2
v_call: TRBV6-1
d_call: .
cdr3_aa: CASSESDSGGYGYTF
cdr3_nt: TGTGCCAGCAGTGAAAGCGATTCCGGGGGCTATGGCTACACCTTC

clone_size: .
j_call: TRBJ2-1
v_call: TRBV9
d_call: .
cdr3_aa: CASSHPTSFHEQFF
cdr3_nt: TGTGCCAGCAGCCATCCTACTAGTTTCCATGAGCAGTTCTTC

clone_size: once
j_call: TRBJ1-2
v_call: TRBV27
d_call: .
cdr3_aa: CASSLSAGLVYGYTF
cdr3_nt: TGTGCCAGCAGTTTATCGGCAGGGTTAGTCTATGGCTACACCTTC

clone_size: .
j_call: TRBJ2-7
v_call: TRBV4-1
d_call: TRBD1
cdr3_aa: CASSQPGQGAHEQYF
cdr3_nt: TGCGCCAGCAGCCAACCGGGACAGGGGGCCCACGAGCAGTACTTC

clone_size: .
j_call: TRBJ2-3
v_call: TRBV27
d_call: TRBD2
cdr3_aa: CASSFLAGGSTDTQYF
cdr3_nt: TGTGCCAGCAGCTTCTTAGCGGGAGGTAGCACAGATACGCAGTATTTT

clone_size: .
j_call: TRBJ2-7
v_call: TRBV5-1
d_call: .
cdr3_aa: CASSLQGLSSYEQYF
cdr3_nt: TGCGCCAGCAGCCTCCAGGGGTTGAGCTCCTACGAGCAGTACTTC

clone_size: .
j_call: TRBJ1-2
v_call: TRBV29-1
d_call: .
cdr3_aa: CSVDQGLDYGYTF
cdr3_nt: TGCAGCGTTGATCAGGGTCTAGACTATGGCTACACCTTC

clone_size: .
j_call: TRBJ2-2
v_call: TRBV9
d_call: TRBD1
cdr3_aa: CASSGIMGQGAGLGTGELFF
cdr3_nt: TGTGCCAGCAGCGGAATCATGGGACAGGGGGCTGGGTTGGGCACCGGGGAGCTGTTTTTT